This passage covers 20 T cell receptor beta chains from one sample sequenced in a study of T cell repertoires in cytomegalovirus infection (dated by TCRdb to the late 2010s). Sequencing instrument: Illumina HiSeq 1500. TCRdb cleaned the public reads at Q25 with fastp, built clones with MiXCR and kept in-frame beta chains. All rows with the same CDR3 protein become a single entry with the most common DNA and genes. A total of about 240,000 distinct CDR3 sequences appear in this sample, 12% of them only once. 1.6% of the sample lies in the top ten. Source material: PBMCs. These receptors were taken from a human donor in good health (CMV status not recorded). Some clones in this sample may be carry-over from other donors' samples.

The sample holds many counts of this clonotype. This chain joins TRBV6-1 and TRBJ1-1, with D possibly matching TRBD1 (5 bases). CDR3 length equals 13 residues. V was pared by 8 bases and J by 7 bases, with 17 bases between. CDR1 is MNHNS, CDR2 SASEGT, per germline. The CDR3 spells CASDEVGEIEAFF. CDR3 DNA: TGTGCCAGCGATGAGGTGGGGGAAATTGAAGCTTTCTTT.

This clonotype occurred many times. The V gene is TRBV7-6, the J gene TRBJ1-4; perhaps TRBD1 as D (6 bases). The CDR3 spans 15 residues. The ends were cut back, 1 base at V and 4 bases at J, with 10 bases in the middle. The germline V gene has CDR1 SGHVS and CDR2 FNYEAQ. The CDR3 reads CASSLGGGVNEKLFF. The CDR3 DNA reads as TGTGCCAGCAGCTTAGGAGGGGGAGTTAATGAAAAACTGTTTTTT.

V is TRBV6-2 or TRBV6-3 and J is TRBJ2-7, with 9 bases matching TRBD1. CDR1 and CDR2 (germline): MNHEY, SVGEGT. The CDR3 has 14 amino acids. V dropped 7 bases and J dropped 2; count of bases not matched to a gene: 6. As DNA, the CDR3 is TGTGCCAGCAAACCGGGACAGGGCACCTACGAGCAGTACTTC. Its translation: CASKPGQGTYEQYF.

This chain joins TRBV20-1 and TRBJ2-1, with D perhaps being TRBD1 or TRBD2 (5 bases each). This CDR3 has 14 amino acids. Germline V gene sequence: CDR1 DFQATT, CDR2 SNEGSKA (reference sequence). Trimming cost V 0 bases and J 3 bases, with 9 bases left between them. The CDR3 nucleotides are TGCAGTGCTAGAGATCCGAGGGGCTACAATGAGCAGTTCTTC. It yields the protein CSARDPRGYNEQFF.

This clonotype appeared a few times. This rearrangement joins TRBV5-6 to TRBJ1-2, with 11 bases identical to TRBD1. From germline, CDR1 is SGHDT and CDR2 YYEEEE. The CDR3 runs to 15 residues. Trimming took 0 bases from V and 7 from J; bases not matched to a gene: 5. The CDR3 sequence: CASSLVDRGQAGYTF. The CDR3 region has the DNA TGTGCCAGCAGCTTGGTGGACAGGGGGCAGGCTGGCTACACCTTC. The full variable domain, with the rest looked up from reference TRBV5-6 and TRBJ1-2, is DAGVTQSPTHLIKTRGQQVTLRCSPKSGHDTVSWYQQALGQGPQFIFQYYEEEERQRGNFPDRFSGHQFPNYSSELNVNALLLGDSALYLCASSLVDRGQAGYTFGSGTRLTVV.

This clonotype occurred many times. The CDR3 DNA reads TGTGCCAGCAGCGCCCGGACTAGCGGGGGGACAGATACGCAGTATTTT. Its protein is CASSARTSGGTDTQYF. The chain recombines TRBV7-2 with TRBJ2-3, with TRBD2 matching over 14 bases. With V trimmed by 5 bases and J by 3 bases, 4 bases remained unmatched. Germline CDR1 reads SGHTA; CDR2 reads FQGNSA. This CDR3 region has 16 residues.

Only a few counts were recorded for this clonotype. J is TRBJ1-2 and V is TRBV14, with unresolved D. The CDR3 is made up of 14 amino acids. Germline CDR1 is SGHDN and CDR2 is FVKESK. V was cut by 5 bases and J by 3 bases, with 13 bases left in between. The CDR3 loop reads CASSTAGGYYGYTF. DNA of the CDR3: TGTGCCAGCAGCACCGCGGGAGGGTACTATGGCTACACCTTC.

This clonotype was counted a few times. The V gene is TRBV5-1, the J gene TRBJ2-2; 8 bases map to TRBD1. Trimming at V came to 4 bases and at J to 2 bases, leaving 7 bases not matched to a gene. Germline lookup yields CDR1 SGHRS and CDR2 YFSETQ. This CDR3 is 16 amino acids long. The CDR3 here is CASSDRQGPNTGELFF. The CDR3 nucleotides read TGCGCCAGCAGCGACCGACAGGGGCCCAACACCGGGGAGCTGTTTTTT.

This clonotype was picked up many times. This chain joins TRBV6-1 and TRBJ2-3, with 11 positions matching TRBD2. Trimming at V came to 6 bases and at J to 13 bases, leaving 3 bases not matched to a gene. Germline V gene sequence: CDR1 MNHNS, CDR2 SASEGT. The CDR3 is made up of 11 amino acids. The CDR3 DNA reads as TGTGCCAGCAGAACTAGCGGGAGAGAGTATTTT. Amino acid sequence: CASRTSGREYF.

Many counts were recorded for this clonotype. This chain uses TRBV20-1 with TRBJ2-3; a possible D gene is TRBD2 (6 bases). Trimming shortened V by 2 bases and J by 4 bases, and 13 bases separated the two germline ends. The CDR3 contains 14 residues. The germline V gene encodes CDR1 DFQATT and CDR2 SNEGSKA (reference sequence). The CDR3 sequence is CSARRQGGSDTQYF. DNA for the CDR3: TGCAGTGCTAGACGGCAGGGAGGCTCAGATACGCAGTATTTT.

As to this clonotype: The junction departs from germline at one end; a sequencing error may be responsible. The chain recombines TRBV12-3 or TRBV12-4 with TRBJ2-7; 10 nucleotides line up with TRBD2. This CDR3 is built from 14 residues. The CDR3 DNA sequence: TGTCCCAGCAGACCGGGACTAGCGTCCCACGAGCAGTACTTC. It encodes CPSRPGLASHEQYF.

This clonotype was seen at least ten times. DNA for the CDR3: TGTGCCAGCAGTTTATTGGAGATCTCCTACAATGAGCAGTTCTTC. It is translated as CASSLLEISYNEQFF. This sequence joins TRBV28 and TRBJ2-1; no reliable D call. Germline V gene lookup returns CDR1 MDHEN and CDR2 SYDVKM. CDR3 length equals 15 residues. Trimming left V 1 base short and J 0 bases short, with 7 bases between.

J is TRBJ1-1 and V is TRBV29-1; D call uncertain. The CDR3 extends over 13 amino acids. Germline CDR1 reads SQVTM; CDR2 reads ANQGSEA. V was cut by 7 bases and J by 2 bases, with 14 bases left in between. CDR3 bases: TGCAGCGCCAGCGAAGCAGGTAACACTGAAGCTTTCTTT. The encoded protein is CSASEAGNTEAFF.

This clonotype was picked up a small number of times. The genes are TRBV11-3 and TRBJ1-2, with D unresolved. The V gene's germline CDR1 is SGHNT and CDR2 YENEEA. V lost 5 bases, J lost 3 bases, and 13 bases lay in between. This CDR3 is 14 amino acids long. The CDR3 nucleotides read TGTGCCAGCAGCATCGCCGGGATTCACTATGGCTACACCTTC. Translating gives CASSIAGIHYGYTF.

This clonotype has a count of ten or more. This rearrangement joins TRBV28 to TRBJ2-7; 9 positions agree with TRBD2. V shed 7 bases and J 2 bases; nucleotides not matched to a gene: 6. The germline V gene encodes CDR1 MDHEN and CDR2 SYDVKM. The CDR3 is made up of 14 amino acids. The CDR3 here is CASIASGATYEQYF. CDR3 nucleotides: TGTGCCAGCATCGCTAGCGGGGCAACCTACGAGCAGTACTTC.

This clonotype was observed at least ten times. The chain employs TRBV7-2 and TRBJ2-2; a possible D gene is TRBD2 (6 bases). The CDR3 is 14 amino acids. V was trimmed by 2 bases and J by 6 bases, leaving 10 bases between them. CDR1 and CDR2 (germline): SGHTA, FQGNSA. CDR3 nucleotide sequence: TGTGCCAGCAGCTTAAGGCGGGATCCCGGGGAGCTGTTTTTT. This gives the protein CASSLRRDPGELFF.

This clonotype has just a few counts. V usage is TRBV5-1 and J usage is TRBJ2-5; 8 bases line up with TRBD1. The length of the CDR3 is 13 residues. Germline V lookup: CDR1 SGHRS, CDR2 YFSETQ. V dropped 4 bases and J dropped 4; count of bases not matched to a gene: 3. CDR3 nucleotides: TGCGCCAGCAGCCAAGGGACAGGAGAGACCCAGTACTTC. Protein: CASSQGTGETQYF.

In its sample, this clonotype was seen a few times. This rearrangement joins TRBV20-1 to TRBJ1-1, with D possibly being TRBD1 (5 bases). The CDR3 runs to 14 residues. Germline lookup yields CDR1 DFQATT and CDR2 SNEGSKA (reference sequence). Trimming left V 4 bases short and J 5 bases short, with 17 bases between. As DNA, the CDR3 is TGCAGTGCTACCCCAGGACCAGGGAGAACTGAAGCTTTCTTT. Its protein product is CSATPGPGRTEAFF.

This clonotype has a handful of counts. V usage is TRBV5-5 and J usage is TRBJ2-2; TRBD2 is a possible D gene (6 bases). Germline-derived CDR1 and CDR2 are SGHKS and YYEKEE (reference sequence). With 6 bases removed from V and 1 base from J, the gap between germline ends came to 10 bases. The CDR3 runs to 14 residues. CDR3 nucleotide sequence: TGTGCCAGCACTGTGGGGGGGAACACCGGGGAGCTGTTTTTT. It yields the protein CASTVGGNTGELFF.

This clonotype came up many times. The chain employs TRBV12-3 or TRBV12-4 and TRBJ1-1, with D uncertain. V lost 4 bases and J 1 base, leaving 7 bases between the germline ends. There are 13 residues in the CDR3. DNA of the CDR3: TGTGCCAGCAGTTCACAACCGAACACTGAAGCTTTCTTT. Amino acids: CASSSQPNTEAFF.